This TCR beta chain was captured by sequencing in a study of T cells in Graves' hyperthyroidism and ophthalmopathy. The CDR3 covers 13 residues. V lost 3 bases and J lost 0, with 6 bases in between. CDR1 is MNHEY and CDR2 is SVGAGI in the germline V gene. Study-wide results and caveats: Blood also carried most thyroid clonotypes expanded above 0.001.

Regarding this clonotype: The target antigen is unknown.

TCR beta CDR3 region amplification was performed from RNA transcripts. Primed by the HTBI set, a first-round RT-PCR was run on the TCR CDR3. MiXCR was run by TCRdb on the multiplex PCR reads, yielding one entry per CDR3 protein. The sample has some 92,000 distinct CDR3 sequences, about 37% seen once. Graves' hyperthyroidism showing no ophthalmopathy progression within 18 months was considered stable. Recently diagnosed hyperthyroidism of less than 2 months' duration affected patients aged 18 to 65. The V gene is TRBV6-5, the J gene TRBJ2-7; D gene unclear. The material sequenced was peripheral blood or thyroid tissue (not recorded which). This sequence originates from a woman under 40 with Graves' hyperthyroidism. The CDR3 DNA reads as TGTGCCAGCAGTTATCTAAGCTCCTACGAGCAGTACTTC. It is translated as CASSYLSSYEQYF.